The source of this T cell receptor beta chain is a study of blood T cell repertoires in COVID-19. Study-level information: The cDNA or gDNA used as material had been derived from T cells, B-cell-depleted T cells, or PBMCs.

The germline CDR1 and CDR2 sequences are WNHNN and SYGVQD (reference sequence). With 7 bases removed from V and 0 bases from J, the gap between germline ends came to 8 bases. The CDR3 loop spans 13 amino acids. Authors' processing steps: How many nucleated cells were present was estimated from reference gene primer amplification. Sequenced by immunoSEQ multiplex PCR; TCRdb stores in-frame clones only, minus some. V and J calls and clone size are as listed in that table; D and trimming were resolved from the DNA. The table lists hundreds of thousands of clones, about 90% of them singletons. Material: peripheral blood. The source of this sequence is a man aged 55 to 70 with COVID-19, enrolled during active disease. The chain uses TRBV10-1 and TRBJ2-3; D may be TRBD2 (5 bases). The CDR3: CASTAGSTDTQYF. The DNA for the CDR3 is TGCGCCAGCACGGCGGGCAGCACAGATACGCAGTATTTT.